The 16 T cell receptor beta chains reported below all come from one sample, sequenced in a study of T cells of healthy individuals. Via MiXCR, TCRdb re-called the 5' RACE reads, giving one row per CDR3 protein. The table shows 53,000 or so distinct CDR3 sequences, with about 14% occurring only once. Receptors originate from a human donor in good health.

The chain couples TRBV29-1 to TRBJ2-1; TRBD2 agrees at 10 bases. The J segment lost 0 bases and the V segment lost 2 bases, leaving 1 base of the junction unmatched. There are 15 residues in the CDR3. From germline, CDR1 is SQVTM and CDR2 ANQGSEA. CDR3 nucleotides: TGCAGCGTTGAACAGCGGGGGGGCTCCTACAATGAGCAGTTCTTC. Translated: CSVEQRGGSYNEQFF.

The genes are TRBV18 and TRBJ2-3; D not resolved. The CDR3 runs 14 residues. V was trimmed by 2 bases and J by 0 bases, leaving 6 bases between them. Germline V CDR1 and CDR2: KGHSH, LQKENI. This CDR3 reads CASSPRRSTDTQYF. CDR3 in DNA: TGTGCCAGCTCACCAAGGCGAAGCACAGATACGCAGTATTTT.

This clonotype occurred many times. The V and J genes are TRBV4-3 and TRBJ1-1; TRBD1 agrees at 7 bases. This CDR3 is 13 amino acids long. CDR1 is LGHNA and CDR2 is YSLEER in the germline V gene. The junction had 4 bases not matched to a gene; V was cut back by 5 bases and J by 4 bases. The CDR3 nucleotides are TGCGCCAGCAGCGGACAGGATGGCACTGAAGCTTTCTTT. Its protein product is CASSGQDGTEAFF.

This clonotype was recorded many times. The rearrangement links TRBV6-2 or TRBV6-3 to TRBJ1-1; tentative D call: TRBD1 (5 bases). CDR3 length equals 14 residues. The germline CDR1 and CDR2 sequences are MNHEY and SVGEGT. V was shortened by 7 bases and J by 4 bases, with 16 bases between the two germline ends. The CDR3 loop is CASTADSLSTEAFF. The CDR3 region has the DNA TGTGCCAGCACCGCTGACAGTCTTAGCACTGAAGCTTTCTTT.

V gene TRBV4-3 combines with J gene TRBJ1-1; D uncertain. Germline loops: CDR1 LGHNA, CDR2 YSLEER. Trimming pared 3 bases from V and 0 bases from J, leaving 5 bases between. The CDR3 loop spans 13 amino acids. The CDR3 region is CASSHHMNTEAFF. DNA of the CDR3: TGCGCCAGCAGCCATCATATGAACACTGAAGCTTTCTTT.

CDR3 nucleotide sequence: TGTGCCAGCAGTATTCGGGACGGGATCAATCAGCCCCAGCATTTT. It specifies CASSIRDGINQPQHF. The chain carries TRBV2 and TRBJ1-5, with D tentatively TRBD1 (5 bases). Trimming removed 5 bases from V and 3 bases from J, with 14 bases in between. CDR1 is SNHLY, CDR2 FYNNEI, per germline. The CDR3 spans 15 residues. The full variable domain, with the rest looked up from reference TRBV2 and TRBJ1-5, is EPEVTQTPSHQVTQMGQEVILRCVPISNHLYFYWYRQILGQKVEFLVSFYNNEISEKSEIFDDQFSVERPDGSNFTLKIRSTKLEDSAMYFCASSIRDGINQPQHFGDGTRLSIL.

As regards this clonotype: This clone may be a read error of a much larger clone one base away. The chain combines TRBV11-2 with TRBJ2-7, with a possible D match to TRBD1 (7 bases). Germline CDR1 is SGHAT and CDR2 is FQNNGV. Trimming stripped 6 bases from V and 7 bases from J, with 28 bases between. There are 17 residues in the CDR3. The CDR3 spells CASRRPGGRLAYNEQYF. The CDR3 bases are TGTGCCAGCAGGCGACCAGGGGGGCGCCTGGCCTACAATGAGCAGTACTTC.

This clonotype was seen repeatedly, ten times or more. The V and J genes are TRBV29-1 and TRBJ2-2; D possibly corresponds to TRBD2 (5 bases). CDR3 length: 14 residues. Germline CDR1 and CDR2: SQVTM and ANQGSEA. V shed 7 bases and J shed 4 bases, with 16 bases lying between them. DNA for the CDR3: TGCAGCGCCACCCTGGCAAGCGGCACCGGGGAGCTGTTTTTT. It encodes CSATLASGTGELFF.

V is TRBV7-2 and J is TRBJ1-3; maybe TRBD1 (5 bases). The V end was cut by 6 bases, the J end by 1 base, with 10 bases between. CDR3 length equals 14 residues. Germline V lookup: CDR1 SGHTA, CDR2 FQGNSA. The CDR3: CASRPQGSGNTIYF. DNA of the CDR3: TGTGCCAGCAGACCTCAGGGATCTGGAAACACCATATATTTT.

This clonotype was counted ten times or more. The chain carries TRBV20-1 and TRBJ1-3; perhaps TRBD1 as D (6 bases). Trimming removed 5 bases from V and 4 bases from J, with 27 bases in between. Per germline, CDR1 DFQATT and CDR2 SNEGSKA (reference sequence). The CDR3 is 18 residues long. Written as DNA, the CDR3 is TGCAGTGCTCCCTCCTTAGCGACAGGCACAGGAATCGGAAACACCATATATTTT. The encoded protein is CSAPSLATGTGIGNTIYF.

The chain employs TRBV6-6 and TRBJ2-3, with D perhaps being TRBD1 or TRBD2 (6 bases each). Germline lookup yields CDR1 MNHNY and CDR2 SVGAGI (reference sequence). Trimming took 0 bases from V and 2 from J, leaving 12 bases between them. The CDR3 spans 16 residues. Here the CDR3 reads CASSYSPGGHTDTQYF. The CDR3 DNA is TGTGCCAGCAGTTACTCCCCCGGGGGCCACACAGATACGCAGTATTTT.

The V and J genes are TRBV7-3 and TRBJ2-2; no clear D gene. Germline assignment: CDR1 SGHTA and CDR2 FQGTGA. With 5 bases removed from V and 0 bases from J, the gap between germline ends came to 4 bases. CDR3 length: 13 residues. CDR3 DNA sequence: TGTGCCAGCAGCCCCACGAACACCGGGGAGCTGTTTTTT. Protein product: CASSPTNTGELFF.

The J gene is TRBJ2-3, the V gene TRBV27, with 10 bases lining up with TRBD2. The junction had 23 bases not matched to a gene; V was cut back by 5 bases and J by 3 bases. The germline gives CDR1 MNHEY, CDR2 SMNVEV (reference sequence). The CDR3 sequence is 21 residues long. The CDR3 DNA follows: TGTGCCAGCAGTCATACTCCGGGACTAGCGCCTTCCCGAGATAGGACAGATACGCAGTATTTT. Its translation is CASSHTPGLAPSRDRTDTQYF.

This clonotype occurred a few times. This chain links TRBV10-2 with TRBJ2-7; TRBD1 might be the D (6 bases). The germline V gene has CDR1 WSHSY and CDR2 SAAADI. This CDR3 contains 15 residues. V shed 3 bases and J shed 3 bases, with 15 bases lying between them. CDR3 sequence (DNA): TGCGCCAGCAGTGAAGGGAGACAGGCCTACTACGAGCAGTACTTC. Translating it yields CASSEGRQAYYEQYF.

This clonotype was seen more than once but under ten times. The chain carries TRBV6-2 or TRBV6-3 and TRBJ2-7; D remains unclear. The V gene lost 0 bases and the J gene lost 3 bases, with 6 bases spanning the gap. This CDR3 region has 13 residues. Germline V gene data show CDR1 as MNHEY and CDR2 as SVGEGT. CDR3 in amino acids: CASSYSPNYEQYF. For the CDR3, the DNA is TGTGCCAGCAGTTACTCTCCAAACTACGAGCAGTACTTC.

This clonotype was observed a few times. J is TRBJ2-1 and V is TRBV24-1; TRBD1 aligns across 12 bases. V shed 4 bases, J shed 11 bases, and the junction held 11 bases outside the gene matches. The CDR3 contains 16 residues. Germline CDR1 is KGHDR and CDR2 is SFDVKD. CDR3 in DNA: TGTGCCACCAGTGACCGGAGGGACAGGGGGCCTCGGAAGCAGTTCTTC. It yields the protein CATSDRRDRGPRKQFF.